Listed below are T cell receptor beta chains from one sample, sequenced in a study of cytomegalovirus exposure and HLA in healthy donors. TCRdb keeps only in-frame clones here, not all; method: immunoSEQ multiplex PCR. The data hold about 220,000 clones, with over 80% observed a single time. The sequencing input was PBMCs. The receptors were gathered from a woman in her twenties or thirties in good health and CMV-seropositive. Each CDR3 is given with its conserved first and last residue. D genes are given only for firm matches. Clone size, where shown, is once, few, many, or a class for clones that have expanded.

J gene: TRBJ2-5
clone size: NA
D gene: NA
V gene: TRBV28
CDR3 DNA: TGTGCCAGCAGTTTATACCGGCTCGAGACCCAGTACTTC
CDR3 protein: CASSLYRLETQYF

J gene: TRBJ2-3
clone size: NA
D gene: NA
V gene: TRBV7-3
CDR3 DNA: TGTGCCAGCAGCCAGGACGGATACACAGATACGCAGTATTTT
CDR3 protein: CASSQDGYTDTQYF

J gene: TRBJ2-2
clone size: few
D gene: NA
V gene: TRBV27
CDR3 DNA: TGTGCCAGCAGTGGTATGGGCCCTAGGGTGGACACCGGGGAGCTGTTTTTT
CDR3 protein: CASSGMGPRVDTGELFF

J gene: TRBJ1-3
clone size: few
D gene: NA
V gene: TRBV2
CDR3 DNA: TGTGCCAGCAGTTTAGACCCGGTCGGGAACACCATATATTTT
CDR3 protein: CASSLDPVGNTIYF

J gene: TRBJ2-2
clone size: NA
D gene: NA
V gene: TRBV6-1
CDR3 DNA: TGTGCCAGCAGTGAATGGCTAGCTAGCACCGGGGAGCTGTTTTTT
CDR3 protein: CASSEWLASTGELFF

J gene: TRBJ2-1
clone size: NA
D gene: NA
V gene: TRBV7-6
CDR3 DNA: TGTGCCAGCAGGGCGGGAAACTCCTACAATGAGCAGTTCTTC
CDR3 protein: CASRAGNSYNEQFF

J gene: TRBJ1-3
clone size: NA
D gene: TRBD1
V gene: TRBV6-5
CDR3 DNA: TGTGCCAGCAGACAACAGGGGAGCGGAAACACCATATATTTT
CDR3 protein: CASRQQGSGNTIYF

J gene: TRBJ1-2
clone size: NA
D gene: NA
V gene: TRBV2
CDR3 DNA: TGTGCCAGCAGTGAAGAGGCAGGAGGTAACTATGGCTACACCTTC
CDR3 protein: CASSEEAGGNYGYTF

J gene: TRBJ1-2
clone size: NA
D gene: NA
V gene: TRBV5-8
CDR3 DNA: TGTGCCAGCAGCTTGTTGAGATTGGAGGTCTATGGCTACACCTTC
CDR3 protein: CASSLLRLEVYGYTF

J gene: TRBJ2-3
clone size: NA
D gene: NA
V gene: TRBV30
CDR3 DNA: TGTGCCTGGAGAGGGGCATCGGGCACAGATACGCAGTATTTT
CDR3 protein: CAWRGASGTDTQYF

J gene: TRBJ1-5
clone size: NA
D gene: NA
V gene: TRBV19
CDR3 DNA: TGTGCTACTTCAGAGGGGCTACATCAGCCCCAGCATTTT
CDR3 protein: CATSEGLHQPQHF

J gene: TRBJ2-1
clone size: NA
D gene: TRBD1
V gene: TRBV6-5
CDR3 DNA: TGTGCCAGCAGTTACACATGGACAGGGGGCAATGAGCAGTTCTTC
CDR3 protein: CASSYTWTGGNEQFF

J gene: TRBJ2-3
clone size: NA
D gene: NA
V gene: TRBV27
CDR3 DNA: TGTGCCAGCAGCGCCCCCTATACCACTTTTCTGTATTTT
CDR3 protein: CASSAPYTTFLYF

J gene: TRBJ2-1
clone size: NA
D gene: TRBD1
V gene: TRBV4-1
CDR3 DNA: TGCGCCAGCAGGGACAGGAGCTCCTACAATGAGCAGTTCTTC
CDR3 protein: CASRDRSSYNEQFF

J gene: TRBJ1-3
clone size: NA
D gene: NA
V gene: TRBV2
CDR3 DNA: TGTGCCAGCAGTGAAGGTCCTAACTCTGGAAACACCATATATTTT
CDR3 protein: CASSEGPNSGNTIYF

J gene: TRBJ1-2
clone size: NA
D gene: NA
V gene: TRBV2
CDR3 DNA: TGTGCCAGCAGTGAAGCGACAGTGGGGTATGGCTACACCTTC
CDR3 protein: CASSEATVGYGYTF

J gene: TRBJ1-1
clone size: once
D gene: NA
V gene: TRBV21-1
CDR3 DNA: TGTGCCAGCAGCAGCTGGGTCACGGCGGAAGCTTTCTTT
CDR3 protein: CASSSWVTAEAFF

J gene: TRBJ1-1
clone size: NA
D gene: TRBD1
V gene: TRBV30
CDR3 DNA: TGTGCCTGGAGTGTAACAGGGGGCACTGAAGCTTTCTTT
CDR3 protein: CAWSVTGGTEAFF

J gene: TRBJ1-4
clone size: NA
D gene: NA
V gene: TRBV9
CDR3 DNA: TGTGCCAGCAGCGTAGCTTGGGGTCCCAATGAAAAACTGTTTTTT
CDR3 protein: CASSVAWGPNEKLFF

J gene: TRBJ1-2
clone size: NA
D gene: NA
V gene: TRBV18
CDR3 DNA: TGTGCCAGCTCACCGTTGGGGGCCTATGGCTACACCTTC
CDR3 protein: CASSPLGAYGYTF

J gene: TRBJ1-4
clone size: NA
D gene: NA
V gene: TRBV30
CDR3 DNA: TGTGCCTGGAGTGTAGGTGTAAAACTGTTTTTT
CDR3 protein: CAWSVGVKLFF

J gene: TRBJ2-1
clone size: NA
D gene: TRBD1
V gene: TRBV2
CDR3 DNA: TGTGCCAGCAGTCAGACAGGGACCTACAATGAGCAGTTCTTC
CDR3 protein: CASSQTGTYNEQFF

J gene: TRBJ1-1
clone size: NA
D gene: TRBD1
V gene: TRBV9
CDR3 DNA: TGTGCCAGCAGCACCGGGACAGGGAGTTTTAGAGTCACTGAAGCTTTCTTT
CDR3 protein: CASSTGTGSFRVTEAFF

J gene: TRBJ1-2
clone size: NA
D gene: NA
V gene: TRBV6-1
CDR3 DNA: TGTGCCAGCAGTGAAGATGGATTCTATGGCTACACCTTC
CDR3 protein: CASSEDGFYGYTF

J gene: TRBJ2-5
clone size: NA
D gene: NA
V gene: TRBV15
CDR3 DNA: TGTGCCACCAGCAGACGCGGGACAGAGCCCCAAGAGACCCAGTACTTC
CDR3 protein: CATSRRGTEPQETQYF

J gene: TRBJ2-3
clone size: once
D gene: TRBD2
V gene: TRBV2
CDR3 DNA: TGTGCCAGCAGTGAAATAGCGGGAGGGGATACGCAGTATTTT
CDR3 protein: CASSEIAGGDTQYF

J gene: TRBJ2-5
clone size: NA
D gene: NA
V gene: TRBV28
CDR3 DNA: TGTGCCAGCTCTACGGAACCCTTTGAAGAGACCCAGTACTTC
CDR3 protein: CASSTEPFEETQYF

J gene: TRBJ1-2
clone size: NA
D gene: NA
V gene: TRBV15
CDR3 DNA: TGTGCCACCAGCAGAGATAGCAGTTATGGCTACACCTTC
CDR3 protein: CATSRDSSYGYTF

J gene: TRBJ2-7
clone size: NA
D gene: NA
V gene: TRBV25-1
CDR3 DNA: TGTGCCAGCAGTCAGGTAGGATTTCCCTACGAGCAGTACTTC
CDR3 protein: CASSQVGFPYEQYF

J gene: TRBJ2-2
clone size: NA
D gene: NA
V gene: TRBV30
CDR3 DNA: TGTGCCTCCTCAGGGCTCAGCGGGGAGCTGTTTTTT
CDR3 protein: CASSGLSGELFF

J gene: TRBJ2-7
clone size: NA
D gene: NA
V gene: TRBV9
CDR3 DNA: TGTGCCAGCAGCGCGCAGGGGAAGAACGAGCAGTACTTC
CDR3 protein: CASSAQGKNEQYF

J gene: TRBJ1-1
clone size: NA
D gene: NA
V gene: TRBV19
CDR3 DNA: TGTGCCAGTAGGAATCTTAACACTGAAGCTTTCTTT
CDR3 protein: CASRNLNTEAFF

J gene: TRBJ1-5
clone size: NA
D gene: NA
V gene: TRBV19
CDR3 DNA: TGTGCCAGTAATGGGCAGGCAAATCAGCCCCAGCATTTT
CDR3 protein: CASNGQANQPQHF

J gene: TRBJ2-3
clone size: once
D gene: TRBD2
V gene: TRBV2
CDR3 DNA: TGTGCCAGCAGTGATTATGGACTAGCGGGAGGGGTAGATACGCAGTATTTT
CDR3 protein: CASSDYGLAGGVDTQYF

J gene: TRBJ2-7
clone size: NA
D gene: NA
V gene: TRBV10-3
CDR3 DNA: TGTGCCATCAGTGATAAGCGGCCGGAGCAGTACTTC
CDR3 protein: CAISDKRPEQYF

J gene: TRBJ2-7
clone size: NA
D gene: TRBD1
V gene: TRBV19
CDR3 DNA: TGTGCCAGTAGTGCGTTTGCGGACAGGGGTTCCTACGAGCAGTACTTC
CDR3 protein: CASSAFADRGSYEQYF

J gene: TRBJ2-2
clone size: few
D gene: NA
V gene: TRBV19
CDR3 DNA: TGTGCCAGTAGTATAGCAGGGTCGACCGGGGAGCTGTTTTTT
CDR3 protein: CASSIAGSTGELFF

J gene: TRBJ1-4
clone size: NA
D gene: NA
V gene: TRBV6-1
CDR3 DNA: TGTGCCAGCGGGGGTTGGGGTCACTCTAATGAAAAACTGTTTTTT
CDR3 protein: CASGGWGHSNEKLFF

J gene: TRBJ2-7
clone size: NA
D gene: TRBD2
V gene: TRBV4-3
CDR3 DNA: TGCGCCAGCAGCCAATTTAGCGGGATCTACGAGCAGTACTTC
CDR3 protein: CASSQFSGIYEQYF

J gene: TRBJ1-1
clone size: NA
D gene: TRBD1
V gene: TRBV5-1
CDR3 DNA: TGCGCCAGCAGCTTGGGGGACAGGGGGCATGAAGCTTTCTTT
CDR3 protein: CASSLGDRGHEAFF

J gene: TRBJ1-3
clone size: NA
D gene: NA
V gene: TRBV13
CDR3 DNA: TGTGCCAGCAGCTCAGGGGTTTCTGGAAACACCATATATTTT
CDR3 protein: CASSSGVSGNTIYF

J gene: TRBJ2-1
clone size: NA
D gene: TRBD2
V gene: TRBV5-1
CDR3 DNA: TGCGCCAGCAGCTTGGGGGCGGGAGGCCACAATGAGCAGTTCTTC
CDR3 protein: CASSLGAGGHNEQFF

J gene: TRBJ1-3
clone size: NA
D gene: NA
V gene: TRBV30
CDR3 DNA: TGTGCCTGGAGTGTTATGGGAAACACCATATATTTT
CDR3 protein: CAWSVMGNTIYF

J gene: TRBJ1-1
clone size: NA
D gene: NA
V gene: TRBV6-1
CDR3 DNA: TGTGCCAGCAGTGACGTCGGGGACCAATGGAGGGACACTGAAGCTTTCTTT
CDR3 protein: CASSDVGDQWRDTEAFF